These T cell receptor beta chains were read from a single sample in a study of blood T cell repertoires in COVID-19. Method: immunoSEQ multiplex PCR; TCRdb's copy keeps in-frame clones and lacks some. The repertoire holds tens of thousands of clones, with roughly 84% as singletons. The sequencing input was peripheral blood. These receptors were collected from a man aged 50 or older with acute or convalescent COVID-19. The CDR3 runs from the conserved cysteine through the conserved F or W. D genes are given only for firm matches. Clone size is stated in some rows and not others, as once, few, many or a class when expanded.

>NA|TRBJ2-3|NA|TRBV2
CASGRGASTDTQYF
TGTGCCAGCGGGAGGGGGGCTAGCACAGATACGCAGTATTTT
>TRBD1|TRBJ2-1|NA|TRBV11-3
CASSSSGTGNNEQFF
TGTGCCAGCAGCTCGTCCGGGACAGGGAACAATGAGCAGTTCTTC
>TRBD1|TRBJ1-2|NA|TRBV7-9
CASQRQTGGGSYGYTF
TGTGCCAGTCAACGCCAGACAGGGGGAGGCAGCTATGGCTACACCTTC
>TRBD2|TRBJ2-1|NA|TRBV12-3/TRBV12-4
CASSPGGPILQFF
TGTGCCAGCAGTCCGGGAGGACCTATCCTTCAGTTCTTC
>NA|TRBJ2-1|once|TRBV11-3
CASSLVVGAHEQFF
TGTGCCAGCAGCTTAGTAGTTGGGGCCCATGAGCAGTTCTTC
>NA|TRBJ2-3|once|TRBV3-1/TRBV3-2
CASSQALSADTQYF
TGTGCCAGCAGCCAAGCACTATCGGCAGATACGCAGTATTTT
>TRBD1|TRBJ2-5|NA|TRBV25-1
CASSLRGRETQYF
TGTGCCAGCTCTCTCAGGGGGCGTGAGACCCAGTACTTC
>TRBD1|TRBJ2-3|once|TRBV5-4
CASSYPGTVTDTQYF
TGTGCCAGCAGCTACCCCGGGACAGTGACAGATACGCAGTATTTT
>TRBD2|TRBJ2-3|NA|TRBV29-1
CRVLAGNTDTQYF
TGCAGGGTGCTAGCGGGAAACACAGATACGCAGTATTTT
>NA|TRBJ2-1|few|TRBV19
CASTGLSSYNEQFF
TGTGCCAGTACAGGGCTTAGCTCCTACAATGAGCAGTTCTTC
>NA|TRBJ2-6|NA|TRBV27
CASRPTGSGANVLTF
TGTGCCAGCAGGCCTACAGGGTCCGGGGCCAACGTCCTGACTTTC
>TRBD2|TRBJ2-5|NA|TRBV11-3
CASSRGTSMKETQYF
TGTGCCAGCAGCCGAGGGACTAGCATGAAAGAGACCCAGTACTTC
>NA|TRBJ1-2|NA|TRBV30
CAWFEVEDGYTF
TGTGCCTGGTTCGAAGTGGAGGACGGCTACACCTTC
>NA|TRBJ2-1|NA|TRBV19
CASSIAGSYNEQFF
TGTGCCAGTAGTATAGCGGGATCCTACAATGAGCAGTTCTTC
>NA|TRBJ2-2|NA|TRBV5-1
CASSPTTVTGELFF
TGCGCCAGCAGCCCAACCACGGTCACCGGGGAGCTGTTTTTT
>TRBD1|TRBJ1-2|NA|TRBV29-1
CSVRTGSNYGYTF
TGCAGCGTCAGGACAGGTAGCAACTATGGCTACACCTTC
>TRBD1|TRBJ2-1|NA|TRBV5-4
CASSATGGTYNEQFF
TGTGCCAGCAGCGCGACAGGGGGCACTTACAATGAGCAGTTCTTC
>NA|TRBJ1-2|few|TRBV28
CASSFGANYGYTF
TGTGCCAGCAGTTTTGGAGCTAACTATGGCTACACCTTC
>NA|TRBJ2-2|NA|TRBV21-1
CASTDYQLAGGPVNTGELFF
TGTGCCAGCACAGACTATCAGTTGGCGGGAGGGCCGGTGAACACCGGGGAGCTGTTTTTT
>NA|TRBJ2-2|NA|TRBV6-1
CASSEGPGVTGELFF
TGTGCCAGCAGTGAAGGACCAGGGGTCACCGGGGAGCTGTTTTTT
>NA|TRBJ2-5|once|TRBV5-1
CASSLGWDSQETQYF
TGCGCCAGCAGCTTGGGATGGGACTCTCAAGAGACCCAGTACTTC
>TRBD1|TRBJ1-5|NA|TRBV4-2
CASSQDRTGGPQHF
TGTGCCAGCAGTCAAGACAGGACAGGTGGACCCCAGCATTTT
>TRBD1|TRBJ2-1|NA|TRBV27
CASRDSPYNEQFF
TGTGCCAGCCGGGACAGTCCCTACAATGAGCAGTTCTTC
>NA|TRBJ2-2|NA|TRBV20-1
CSASYRYTGELFF
TGCAGTGCTAGTTACAGGTACACCGGGGAGCTGTTTTTT
>TRBD2|TRBJ2-3|NA|TRBV6-2/TRBV6-3
CASSSAGGFGDTQYF
TGTGCCAGCAGTTCAGCGGGGGGGTTTGGAGATACGCAGTATTTT
>NA|TRBJ2-5|NA|TRBV4-3
CASSRVLQETQYF
TGCGCCAGCAGCCGCGTGCTACAAGAGACCCAGTACTTC
>NA|TRBJ1-2|NA|TRBV4-2
CASSTTGSNYGYTF
TGTGCCAGCAGCACAACAGGATCCAACTATGGCTACACCTTC
>NA|TRBJ2-3|once|TRBV6-4
CASSHTGADTQYF
TGTGCCAGCAGCCACACCGGGGCAGATACGCAGTATTTT
>NA|TRBJ1-5|NA|TRBV28
CASSLTGPVHHF
TGTGCCAGCAGTTTAACAGGCCCCGTTCACCATTTT
>TRBD2|TRBJ2-1|few|TRBV29-1
CSVAGLEIEQFF
TGCAGCGTTGCGGGACTAGAGATTGAGCAGTTCTTC
>TRBD2|TRBJ2-5|NA|TRBV7-9
CASRTPASGETQYF
TGTGCCAGCAGAACCCCCGCTAGCGGGGAGACCCAGTACTTC
>NA|TRBJ1-5|NA|TRBV18
CASSLGDSNQPQHF
TGTGCCAGCTCTCTCGGGGATAGCAATCAGCCCCAGCATTTT
>NA|TRBJ2-7|NA|TRBV13
CASSSFYEQYF
TGTGCCAGCTCCTCCTTTTACGAGCAGTACTTC